The sequence of this TCR beta chain was determined in a study of cytomegalovirus exposure and HLA in healthy donors. The study, taken as a whole, reports: Researchers had no immune exposure information except CMV serostatus available.

It was with 60 Vbeta and 13 Jbeta primers that the PCR ran. Clones were sequenced by immunoSEQ multiplex PCR, and TCRdb holds only the in-frame ones, with some missing. The sample lists roughly 120,000 clones, around 80% seen once, with over 0.2% in the top ten. A word on this clone: Its antigen is as yet unknown.

Germline V CDR1 and CDR2: LNHDA, SQIVND (reference sequence). CDR3 length equals 16 residues. V lost 5 bases and J lost 4; bases outside the gene matches: 8. This TCR was recovered from a man over 45 in good health and CMV-seronegative. The chain combines TRBV19 with TRBJ2-2, with 9 bases that match TRBD2. Sequenced: PBMCs. The CDR3 spells CASSLAQTSGTGELFF. The CDR3 DNA follows: TGTGCCAGTAGTCTGGCGCAGACTAGCGGCACCGGGGAGCTGTTTTTT.